This T cell receptor beta chain was sequenced for a study of CD8+CD57+ T cells in acquired aplastic anemia. CDR3 and TCR beta VDJ profiling relied on a genomic DNA template. TCRdb reanalysed the reads using MiXCR and keeps one entry per CDR3 protein. The sample consists of 200,000 to 250,000 distinct CDR3 sequences, 50% to 70% of them appearing once. The germline V gene has CDR1 DFQATT and CDR2 SNEGSKA (reference sequence). With 5 bases clipped from V and 4 bases from J, the junction kept 12 bases outside the gene matches. CDR3 size: 15 residues. Selection for sequencing was limited to patients who had shown CD8+CD57+ cell expansion by flow cytometry. Each patient gave a blood sample that was collected before any therapy had been received.

The receptor was derived from a human donor with aplastic anemia. Material: sorted CD4+, CD8+, or CD8+CD57+ T cells (not recorded which) from PBMCs. This chain joins TRBV20-1 and TRBJ2-5; 8 bases map to TRBD2. CDR3 sequence: CSAPRGSAGAETQYF. The CDR3 DNA sequence: TGCAGTGCTCCCCGAGGTTCAGCGGGGGCAGAGACCCAGTACTTC.